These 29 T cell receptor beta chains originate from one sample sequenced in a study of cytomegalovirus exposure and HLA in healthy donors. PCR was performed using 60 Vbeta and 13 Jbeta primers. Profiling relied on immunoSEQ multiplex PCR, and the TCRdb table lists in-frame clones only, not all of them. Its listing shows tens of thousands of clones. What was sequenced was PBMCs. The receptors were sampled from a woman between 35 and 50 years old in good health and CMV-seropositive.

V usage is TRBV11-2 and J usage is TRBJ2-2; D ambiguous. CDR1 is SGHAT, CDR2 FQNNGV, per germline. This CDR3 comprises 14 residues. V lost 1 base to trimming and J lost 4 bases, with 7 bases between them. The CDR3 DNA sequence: TGTGCCAGCAGCTTAGCTACGAGCACCGGGGAGCTGTTTTTT. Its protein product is CASSLATSTGELFF.

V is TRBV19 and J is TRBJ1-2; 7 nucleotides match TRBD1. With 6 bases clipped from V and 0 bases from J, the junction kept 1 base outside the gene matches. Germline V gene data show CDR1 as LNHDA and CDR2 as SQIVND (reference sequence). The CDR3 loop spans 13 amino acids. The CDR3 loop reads CASRGTANYGYTF. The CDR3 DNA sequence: TGTGCCAGTAGGGGGACAGCTAACTATGGCTACACCTTC.

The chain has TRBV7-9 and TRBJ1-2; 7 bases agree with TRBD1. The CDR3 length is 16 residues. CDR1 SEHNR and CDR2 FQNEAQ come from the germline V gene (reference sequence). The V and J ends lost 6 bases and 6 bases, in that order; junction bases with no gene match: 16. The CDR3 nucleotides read TGTGCCAGCAGGCGAACGTACAGGGGCGAATCGGATGGCTACACCTTC. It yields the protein CASRRTYRGESDGYTF.

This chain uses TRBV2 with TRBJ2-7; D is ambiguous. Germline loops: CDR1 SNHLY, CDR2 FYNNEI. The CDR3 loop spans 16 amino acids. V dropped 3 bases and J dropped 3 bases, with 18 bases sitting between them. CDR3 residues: CASSENTLILDYEQYF. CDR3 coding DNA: TGTGCCAGCAGTGAGAACACGCTGATCCTCGACTACGAGCAGTACTTC.

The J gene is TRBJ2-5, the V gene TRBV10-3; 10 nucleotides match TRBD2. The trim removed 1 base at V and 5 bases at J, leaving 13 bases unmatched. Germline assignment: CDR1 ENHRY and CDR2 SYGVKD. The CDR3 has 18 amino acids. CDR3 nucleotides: TGTGCCATCAGTGAGTTCATTGAGCTAGCGGGAGAGCTGGAGACCCAGTACTTC. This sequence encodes CAISEFIELAGELETQYF.

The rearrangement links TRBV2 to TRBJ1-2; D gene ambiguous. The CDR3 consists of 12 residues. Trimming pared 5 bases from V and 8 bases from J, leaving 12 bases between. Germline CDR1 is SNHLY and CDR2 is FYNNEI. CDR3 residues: CASSLRIRGYTF. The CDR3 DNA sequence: TGTGCCAGCAGTCTCAGGATCCGAGGCTACACCTTC. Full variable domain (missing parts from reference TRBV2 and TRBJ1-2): EPEVTQTPSHQVTQMGQEVILRCVPISNHLYFYWYRQILGQKVEFLVSFYNNEISEKSEIFDDQFSVERPDGSNFTLKIRSTKLEDSAMYFCASSLRIRGYTFGSGTRLTVV.

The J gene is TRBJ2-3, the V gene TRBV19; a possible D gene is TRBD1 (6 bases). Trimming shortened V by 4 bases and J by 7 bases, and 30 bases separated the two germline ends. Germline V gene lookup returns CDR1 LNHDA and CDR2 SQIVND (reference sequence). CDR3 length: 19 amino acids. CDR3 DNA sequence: TGTGCCAGTAGTACAGACTCGCCTACAGGGTGGGGGTCAAGGAATACGCAGTATTTT. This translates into CASSTDSPTGWGSRNTQYF.

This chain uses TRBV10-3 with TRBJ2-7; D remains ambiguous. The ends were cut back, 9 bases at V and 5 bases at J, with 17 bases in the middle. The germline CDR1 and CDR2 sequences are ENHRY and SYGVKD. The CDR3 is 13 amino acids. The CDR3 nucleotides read TGTGCCATAAAACGTTTTGATGGAGACGAGCAGTACTTC. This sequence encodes CAIKRFDGDEQYF.

CDR3: CASSFTGGPNEQFF. Here the CDR3 DNA reads TGCGCCAGCAGCTTTACGGGGGGGCCCAATGAGCAGTTCTTC. This chain connects TRBV5-1 to TRBJ2-1; 8 nucleotides line up with TRBD2. The junction had 4 bases not matched to a gene; V was cut back by 2 bases and J by 6 bases. The CDR3 runs to 14 residues. The germline gives CDR1 SGHRS, CDR2 YFSETQ.

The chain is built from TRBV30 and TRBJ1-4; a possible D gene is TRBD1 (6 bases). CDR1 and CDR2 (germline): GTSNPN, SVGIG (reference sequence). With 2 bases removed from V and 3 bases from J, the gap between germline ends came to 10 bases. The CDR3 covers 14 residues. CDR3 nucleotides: TGTGCCTGGAGTTCCACAGGGCCTAATGAAAAACTGTTTTTT. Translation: CAWSSTGPNEKLFF.

The CDR3 DNA sequence: TGTGCCAGCAGCCAAGAAGGGGGGGCGCGTGTGGACACTGAAGCTTTCTTT. This encodes CASSQEGGARVDTEAFF. The chain is built from TRBV4-2 and TRBJ1-1; possibly TRBD1 for D (6 bases). This CDR3 has 17 residues. Germline CDR1 LGHNA, CDR2 YNFKEQ. The V gene lost 0 bases and the J gene lost 3 bases, with 17 bases spanning the gap.

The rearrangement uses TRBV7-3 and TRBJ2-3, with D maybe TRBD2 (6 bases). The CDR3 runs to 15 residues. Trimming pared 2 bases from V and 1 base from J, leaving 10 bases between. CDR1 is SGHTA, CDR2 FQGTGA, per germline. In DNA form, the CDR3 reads TGTGCCAGCAGCTTATTTCTAGCGCGCACAGATACGCAGTATTTT. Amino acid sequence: CASSLFLARTDTQYF.

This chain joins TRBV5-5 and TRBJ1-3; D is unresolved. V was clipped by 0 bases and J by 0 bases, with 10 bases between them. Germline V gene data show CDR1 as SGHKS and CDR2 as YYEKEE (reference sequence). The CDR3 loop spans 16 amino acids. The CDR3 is CASSLAPYSSGNTIYF. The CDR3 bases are TGTGCCAGCAGCTTGGCACCGTACAGCTCTGGAAACACCATATATTTT.

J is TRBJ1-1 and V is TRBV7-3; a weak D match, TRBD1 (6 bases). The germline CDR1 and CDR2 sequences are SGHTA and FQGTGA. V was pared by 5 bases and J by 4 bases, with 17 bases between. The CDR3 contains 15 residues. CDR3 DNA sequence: TGTGCCAGCAGCCCTGGTCCTCTCAGGGGCACTGAAGCTTTCTTT. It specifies CASSPGPLRGTEAFF. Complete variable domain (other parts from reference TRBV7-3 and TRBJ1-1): GAGVSQTPSNKVTEKGKYVELRCDPISGHTALYWYRQSLGQGPEFLIYFQGTGAADDSGLPNDRFFAVRPEGSVSTLKIQRTERGDSAVYLCASSPGPLRGTEAFFGQGTRLTVV.

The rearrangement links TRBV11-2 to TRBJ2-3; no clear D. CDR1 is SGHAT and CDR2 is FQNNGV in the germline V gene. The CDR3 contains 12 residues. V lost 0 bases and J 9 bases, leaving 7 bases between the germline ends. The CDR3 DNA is TGTGCCAGCAGCTTAGACCTTCCGACGCAGTATTTT. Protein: CASSLDLPTQYF.

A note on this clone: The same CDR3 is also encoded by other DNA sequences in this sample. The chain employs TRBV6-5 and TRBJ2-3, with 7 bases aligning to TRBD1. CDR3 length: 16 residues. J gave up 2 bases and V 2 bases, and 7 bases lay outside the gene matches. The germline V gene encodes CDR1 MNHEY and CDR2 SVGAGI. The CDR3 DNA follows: TGTGCCAGCAGTTACATGGGCAGGGGGAACACAGATACGCAGTATTTT. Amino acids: CASSYMGRGNTDTQYF.

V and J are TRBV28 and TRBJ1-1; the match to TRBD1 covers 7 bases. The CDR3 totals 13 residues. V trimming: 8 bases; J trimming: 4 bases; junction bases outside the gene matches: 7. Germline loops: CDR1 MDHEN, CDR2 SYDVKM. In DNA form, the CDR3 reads TGTGCCAGCTCCAATTCAGGGGGCACTGAAGCTTTCTTT. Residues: CASSNSGGTEAFF.

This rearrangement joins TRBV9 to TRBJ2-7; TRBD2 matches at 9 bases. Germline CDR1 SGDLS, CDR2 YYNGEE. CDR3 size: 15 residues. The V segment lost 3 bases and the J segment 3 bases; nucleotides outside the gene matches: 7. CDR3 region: CASSGGTSLYYEQYF. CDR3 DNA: TGTGCCAGCAGCGGAGGGACTAGCCTCTACTACGAGCAGTACTTC. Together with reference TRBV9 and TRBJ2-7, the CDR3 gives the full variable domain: DSGVTQTPKHLITATGQRVTLRCSPRSGDLSVYWYQQSLDQGLQFLIQYYNGEERAKGNILERFSAQQFPDLHSELNLSSLELGDSALYFCASSGGTSLYYEQYFGPGTRLTVT.

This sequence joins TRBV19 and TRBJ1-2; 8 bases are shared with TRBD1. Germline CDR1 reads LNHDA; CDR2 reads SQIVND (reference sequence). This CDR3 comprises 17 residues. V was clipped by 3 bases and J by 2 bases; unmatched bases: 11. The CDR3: CASSIPAPRTGNYGYTF. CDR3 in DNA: TGTGCCAGTAGTATCCCAGCACCCCGGACAGGGAACTATGGCTACACCTTC. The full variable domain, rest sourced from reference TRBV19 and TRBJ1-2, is DGGITQSPKYLFRKEGQNVTLSCEQNLNHDAMYWYRQDPGQGLRLIYYSQIVNDFQKGDIAEGYSVSREKKESFPLTVTSAQKNPTAFYLCASSIPAPRTGNYGYTFGSGTRLTVV.

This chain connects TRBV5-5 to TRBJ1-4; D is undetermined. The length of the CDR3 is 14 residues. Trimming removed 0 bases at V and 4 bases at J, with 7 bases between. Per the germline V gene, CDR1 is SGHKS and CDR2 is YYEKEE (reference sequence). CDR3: CASSLDILNEKLFF. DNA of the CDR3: TGTGCCAGCAGCTTGGATATCCTTAATGAAAAACTGTTTTTT.

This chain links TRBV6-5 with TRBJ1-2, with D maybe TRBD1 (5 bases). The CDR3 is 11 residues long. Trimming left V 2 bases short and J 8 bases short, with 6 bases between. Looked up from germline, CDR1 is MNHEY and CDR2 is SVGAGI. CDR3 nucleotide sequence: TGTGCCAGCAGTTACCAGGGAGGCTACACCTTC. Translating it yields CASSYQGGYTF.

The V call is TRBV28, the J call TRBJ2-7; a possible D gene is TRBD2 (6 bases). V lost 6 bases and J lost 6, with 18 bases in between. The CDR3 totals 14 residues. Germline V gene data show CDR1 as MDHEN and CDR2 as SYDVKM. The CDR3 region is CASRSGGATREQYF. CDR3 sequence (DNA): TGTGCCAGCAGGTCTGGAGGGGCCACCCGCGAGCAGTACTTC.

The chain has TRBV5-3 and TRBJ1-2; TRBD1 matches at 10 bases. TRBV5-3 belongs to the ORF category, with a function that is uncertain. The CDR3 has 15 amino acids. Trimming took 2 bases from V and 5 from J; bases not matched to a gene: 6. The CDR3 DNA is TGTGCCAGAAGCTTTCGGACAGGGGGAGGATATGGCTACACCTTC. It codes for CARSFRTGGGYGYTF.

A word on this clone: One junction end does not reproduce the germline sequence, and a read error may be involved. This chain's CDR3 is CASSVDFLADTQYF. CDR3 nucleotides: TGTGCCAGTAGTGTAGATTTCCTCGCAGATACGCAGTATTTT. The chain recombines TRBV19 with TRBJ2-3; D remains ambiguous. This CDR3 has 14 amino acids. Germline values: CDR1 LNHDA, CDR2 SQIVND (reference sequence).

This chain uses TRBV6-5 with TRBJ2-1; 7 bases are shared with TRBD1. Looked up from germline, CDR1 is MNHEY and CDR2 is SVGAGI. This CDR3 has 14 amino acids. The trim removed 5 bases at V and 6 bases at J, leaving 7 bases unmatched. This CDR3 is CASSPGTDSNEQFF. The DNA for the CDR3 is TGTGCCAGCAGTCCCGGGACAGATTCCAATGAGCAGTTCTTC.

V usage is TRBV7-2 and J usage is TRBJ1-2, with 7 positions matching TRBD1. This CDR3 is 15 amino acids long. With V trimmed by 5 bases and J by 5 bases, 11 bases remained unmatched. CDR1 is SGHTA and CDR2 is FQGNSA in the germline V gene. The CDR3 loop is CASSVDRADSYGYTF. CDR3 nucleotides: TGTGCCAGCAGCGTAGACAGGGCCGACTCTTATGGCTACACCTTC.

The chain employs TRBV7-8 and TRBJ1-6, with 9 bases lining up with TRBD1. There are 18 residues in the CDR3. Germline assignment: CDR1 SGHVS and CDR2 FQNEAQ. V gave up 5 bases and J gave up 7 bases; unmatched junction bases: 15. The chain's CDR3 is CASSLAGTGRIGNSPLHF. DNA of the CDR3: TGTGCCAGCAGCCTGGCCGGGACAGGGCGAATAGGGAATTCACCCCTCCACTTT.

In nucleotides, the CDR3 is TGCGCCAGCAGCCAAGACCGGGGGTTCTATGGCTACACCTTC. It is translated as CASSQDRGFYGYTF. The chain employs TRBV4-3 and TRBJ1-2, with D possibly being TRBD1 (5 bases). This CDR3 is 14 amino acids long. Trimming cost V 0 bases and J 4 bases, with 9 bases left between them. Per the germline V gene, CDR1 is LGHNA and CDR2 is YSLEER.

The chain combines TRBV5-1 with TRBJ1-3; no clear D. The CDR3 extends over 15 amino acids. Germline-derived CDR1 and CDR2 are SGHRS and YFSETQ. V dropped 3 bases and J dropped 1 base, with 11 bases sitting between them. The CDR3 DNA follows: TGCGCCAGCAGCTCCCTAGGAGTTTCTGGAAACACCATATATTTT. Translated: CASSSLGVSGNTIYF.